This record looks at one T cell receptor (beta chain) sequence and its context. These data are taken from a study of OX40 agonist ivuxolimab in advanced cancers. With 5 bases removed from V and 4 bases from J, the gap between germline ends came to 5 bases. The CDR3 runs to 11 residues. Germline loops: CDR1 SEHNR, CDR2 FQNEAQ (reference sequence). Sequencing used immunoSEQ multiplex PCR; TCRdb keeps in-frame clones, though not all of them. The top ten hold about 0.8% of the sample, which has around 82,000 clones, 88% seen once. Sequences were derived from CD4+ or CD8+ T cells sorted from blood, sampled in a trial of the OX40 agonist ivuxolimab. The rearrangement uses TRBV7-9 and TRBJ2-5; no reliable D call. This sequence was found in an adult with an advanced solid tumor such as melanoma, head and neck, liver or kidney cancer. The CDR3 region has the DNA TGTGCCAGCAGCGAACGAGAGACCCAGTACTTC. Protein product: CASSERETQYF.